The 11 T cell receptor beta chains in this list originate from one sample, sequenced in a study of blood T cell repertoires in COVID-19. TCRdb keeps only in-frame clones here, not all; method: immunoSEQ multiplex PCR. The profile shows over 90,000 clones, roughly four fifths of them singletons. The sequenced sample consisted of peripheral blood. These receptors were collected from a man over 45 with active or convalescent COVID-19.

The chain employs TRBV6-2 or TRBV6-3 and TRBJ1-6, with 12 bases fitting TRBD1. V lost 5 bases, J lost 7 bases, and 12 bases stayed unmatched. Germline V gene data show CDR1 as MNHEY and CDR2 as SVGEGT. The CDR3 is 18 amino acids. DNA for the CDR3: TGTGCCAGCAGTCCGGGGACAGGGGGCTCTACCCTAAATTCACCCCTCCACTTT. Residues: CASSPGTGGSTLNSPLHF.

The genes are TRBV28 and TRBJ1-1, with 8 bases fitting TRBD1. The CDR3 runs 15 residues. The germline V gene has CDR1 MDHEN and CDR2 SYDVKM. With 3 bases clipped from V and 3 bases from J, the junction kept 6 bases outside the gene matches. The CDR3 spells CASSLRDRSYTEAFF. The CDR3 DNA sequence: TGTGCCAGCAGTTTGAGGGACAGGTCCTACACTGAAGCTTTCTTT.

CDR3 sequence reads: CASSESGLMNTEAFF. CDR3 DNA: TGCGCCAGCAGTGAGTCAGGACTCATGAACACTGAAGCTTTCTTT. The genes are TRBV10-2 and TRBJ1-1, with D unclear. Germline CDR1 reads WSHSY; CDR2 reads SAAADI. This CDR3 spans 15 amino acids. Trimming cost V 0 bases and J 0 bases, with 8 bases left between them.

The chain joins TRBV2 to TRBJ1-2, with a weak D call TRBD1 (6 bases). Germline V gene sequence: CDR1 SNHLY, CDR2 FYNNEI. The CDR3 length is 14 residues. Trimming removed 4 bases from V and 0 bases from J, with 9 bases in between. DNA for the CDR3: TGTGCCAGCAGTGGGACAGATACTAACTATGGCTACACCTTC. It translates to CASSGTDTNYGYTF.

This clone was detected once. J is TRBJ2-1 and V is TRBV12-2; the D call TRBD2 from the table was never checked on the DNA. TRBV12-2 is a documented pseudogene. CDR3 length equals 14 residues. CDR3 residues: CASRLAGGMGEQFF. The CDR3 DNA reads TGTGCAAGTCGCTTAGCGGGGGGGATGGGTGAGCAGTTCTTC.

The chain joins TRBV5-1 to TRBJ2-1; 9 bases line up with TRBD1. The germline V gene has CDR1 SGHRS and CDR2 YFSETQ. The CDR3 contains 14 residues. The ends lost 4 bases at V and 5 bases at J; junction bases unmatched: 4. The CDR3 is CASSRDREDNEQFF. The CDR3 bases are TGCGCCAGCAGCAGGGACAGGGAGGACAATGAGCAGTTCTTC.

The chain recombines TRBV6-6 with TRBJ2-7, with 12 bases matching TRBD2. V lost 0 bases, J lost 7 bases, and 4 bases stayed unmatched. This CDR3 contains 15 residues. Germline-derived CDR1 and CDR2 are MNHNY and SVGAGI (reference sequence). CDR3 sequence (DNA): TGTGCCAGCAGTTACTCGCTAGCGGGGGGGCATGAGCAGTACTTC. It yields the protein CASSYSLAGGHEQYF.

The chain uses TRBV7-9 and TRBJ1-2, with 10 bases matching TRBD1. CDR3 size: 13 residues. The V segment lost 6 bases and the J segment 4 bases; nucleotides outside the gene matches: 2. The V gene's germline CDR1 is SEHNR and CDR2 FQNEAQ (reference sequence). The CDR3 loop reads CASSRQGAYGYTF. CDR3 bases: TGTGCCAGCAGTCGACAGGGGGCCTATGGCTACACCTTC. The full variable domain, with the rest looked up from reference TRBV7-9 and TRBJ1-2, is DTGVSQNPRHKITKRGQNVTFRCDPISEHNRLYWYRQTLGQGPEFLTYFQNEAQLEKSRLLSDRFSAERPKGSFSTLEIQRTEQGDSAMYLCASSRQGAYGYTFGSGTRLTVV.

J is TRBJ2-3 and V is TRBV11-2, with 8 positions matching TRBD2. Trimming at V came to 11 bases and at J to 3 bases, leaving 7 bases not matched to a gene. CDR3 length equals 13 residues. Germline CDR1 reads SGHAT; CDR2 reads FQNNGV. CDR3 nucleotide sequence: TGTGCCTCCGGGGTAGCGGGGACAGATACGCAGTATTTT. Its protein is CASGVAGTDTQYF.

The CDR3 DNA follows: TGTGCCAGCAGCTTAGGGGGCAGCTCCTATAATTCACCCCTCCACTTT. Its translation: CASSLGGSSYNSPLHF. The J gene is TRBJ1-6, the V gene TRBV5-4, with 7 bases fitting TRBD1. Germline trimming cut 2 bases from V and 0 bases from J; bases unmatched to any gene: 2. Germline lookup yields CDR1 SGHNT and CDR2 YYREEE (reference sequence). The CDR3 runs to 16 residues.

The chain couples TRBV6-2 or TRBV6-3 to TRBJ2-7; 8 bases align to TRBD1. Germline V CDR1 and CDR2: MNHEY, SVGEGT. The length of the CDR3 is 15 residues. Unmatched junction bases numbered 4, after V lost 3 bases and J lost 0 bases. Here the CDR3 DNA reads TGTGCCAGCAGTTATGGACAGGGATTCTCCTACGAGCAGTACTTC. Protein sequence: CASSYGQGFSYEQYF.